One sample yielded the 29 T cell receptor beta chains listed below, sequenced in a study of CD8+CD57+ T cells in acquired aplastic anemia. Patients sequenced had flow cytometry evidence of CD8+CD57+ cell expansion. The TCR beta profiling, which covered VDJ combination and CDR3 sequence, was carried out using genomic DNA as the template. Using its own MiXCR run on the reads, TCRdb lists one record per CDR3 protein. The repertoire holds about 160,000 distinct CDR3 sequences, over 55% seen once, with 40% to 55% in the top ten. The sequenced sample was sorted CD4+, CD8+, or CD8+CD57+ T cells (not recorded which) from PBMCs. The receptors derive from a human donor with aplastic anemia.

V usage is TRBV2 and J usage is TRBJ2-7, with 8 bases lining up with TRBD1. Germline V lookup: CDR1 SNHLY, CDR2 FYNNEI. The ends lost 3 bases at V and 5 bases at J; junction bases unmatched: 12. The CDR3 consists of 16 residues. CDR3 in DNA: TGTGCCAGCAGTGATATGGATTGGGCAGGGGGCGACGAGCAGTACTTC. Its translation: CASSDMDWAGGDEQYF.

This clonotype was seen repeatedly, ten times or more. The rearrangement joins TRBV19 to TRBJ1-1; possibly TRBD1 for D (6 bases). V was cut by 1 base and J by 7 bases, with 7 bases left in between. The CDR3 is 12 amino acids. CDR1 is LNHDA and CDR2 is SQIVND in the germline V gene (reference sequence). CDR3 sequence: CASSIGGLEAFF. The CDR3 region has the DNA TGTGCCAGTAGTATAGGGGGGCTTGAAGCTTTCTTT.

This clonotype showed up just once. The V and J genes are TRBV20-1 and TRBJ2-3; D is unresolved. Trimming stripped 0 bases from V and 4 bases from J, with 5 bases between. Germline V gene data show CDR1 as DFQATT and CDR2 as SNEGSKA (reference sequence). The CDR3 has 12 residues. CDR3 coding DNA: TGCAGTGCTAGAGATCCAGCAGATACGCAGTATTTT. Translation gives CSARDPADTQYF.

The rearrangement joins TRBV9 to TRBJ1-1; possibly TRBD1 for D (5 bases). There are 16 residues in the CDR3. Per germline, CDR1 SGDLS and CDR2 YYNGEE. Deletions cut 2 bases from V and 2 bases from J, with 16 bases between. The DNA for the CDR3 is TGTGCCAGCAGCGTCATGCAGGGTGGGGGAAACACTGAAGCTTTCTTT. Encoded protein: CASSVMQGGGNTEAFF.

CDR3 coding DNA: TGCGCCAGCAGCGTAGCGGGGCAAAGCCACAATGAGCAGTTCTTC. Translation: CASSVAGQSHNEQFF. V usage is TRBV5-1 and J usage is TRBJ2-1; 8 positions agree with TRBD2. Germline V gene lookup returns CDR1 SGHRS and CDR2 YFSETQ. The V and J ends lost 4 bases and 5 bases, in that order; junction bases with no gene match: 8. The CDR3 totals 15 residues. The whole variable domain, remainder taken from reference TRBV5-1 and TRBJ2-1, is KAGVTQTPRYLIKTRGQQVTLSCSPISGHRSVSWYQQTPGQGLQFLFEYFSETQRNKGNFPGRFSGRQFSNSRSEMNVSTLELGDSALYLCASSVAGQSHNEQFFGPGTRLTVL.

This CDR3 is CASSGFGDRHEKLFF. CDR3 bases: TGTGCCAGCAGTGGGTTTGGGGACCGACATGAAAAACTGTTTTTT. The chain links TRBV2 to TRBJ1-4, with D perhaps TRBD1 (5 bases). CDR1 and CDR2 (germline): SNHLY, FYNNEI. CDR3 length: 15 amino acids. Trimming stripped 4 bases from V and 6 bases from J, with 15 bases between.

V gene TRBV12-3 or TRBV12-4 combines with J gene TRBJ2-3; D ambiguous. V lost 5 bases and J lost 4, with 10 bases in between. The CDR3 has 13 amino acids. In nucleotides, the CDR3 is TGTGCCAGCAGTATATTAATAGCAGATACGCAGTATTTT. Its protein is CASSILIADTQYF.

The rearrangement uses TRBV7-2 and TRBJ2-1; D is unresolved. V was pared by 5 bases and J by 0 bases, with 14 bases between. The CDR3 has 16 residues. Germline V gene data show CDR1 as SGHTA and CDR2 as FQGNSA. CDR3 sequence (DNA): TGTGCCAGCAGCCCAACTCACCTGAGCTCCTACAATGAGCAGTTCTTC. Its protein is CASSPTHLSSYNEQFF.

The chain is built from TRBV10-3 and TRBJ2-7; weak D call: TRBD2 (6 bases). Germline V gene sequence: CDR1 ENHRY, CDR2 SYGVKD. The CDR3 contains 14 residues. Trimming took off 5 bases at V and 2 bases at J, with 13 bases between the two ends. The CDR3 region has the DNA TGTGCCATCAGTTTAGGAGGGGATACCTACGAGCAGTACTTC. The encoded protein is CAISLGGDTYEQYF.

This chain connects TRBV7-6 to TRBJ1-4, with TRBD1 matching over 7 bases. The J segment lost 1 base and the V segment lost 5 bases, leaving 7 bases of the junction unmatched. The CDR3 contains 16 residues. Germline lookup yields CDR1 SGHVS and CDR2 FNYEAQ. The CDR3 sequence: CASSLGRQGTNEKLFF. CDR3 DNA sequence: TGTGCCAGCAGCCTAGGTCGACAGGGAACTAATGAAAAACTGTTTTTT.

A few counts support this clonotype. The rearrangement uses TRBV6-4 and TRBJ2-1; possibly TRBD2 for D (6 bases). V was clipped by 8 bases and J by 2 bases, with 25 bases between them. CDR1 is MRHNA, CDR2 SNTAGT, per germline. The CDR3 is 18 residues long. CDR3 amino acids: CASSPRGAGGTPYNEQFF. As DNA, the CDR3 is TGTGCCAGCTCACCGCGGGGCGCCGGAGGCACCCCCTACAATGAGCAGTTCTTC.

This clonotype appeared many times. V is TRBV15 and J is TRBJ1-3; no reliable D call. V was trimmed by 3 bases and J by 4 bases, leaving 10 bases between them. Germline V gene data show CDR1 as LNHNV and CDR2 as YYDKDF (reference sequence). The CDR3 has 14 amino acids. CDR3 residues: CATSSPGRGNTIYF. The DNA for the CDR3 is TGTGCCACCAGCAGTCCGGGCAGGGGAAACACCATATATTTT.

V is TRBV4-2 and J is TRBJ2-7; weak D call: TRBD1 (6 bases). Trimming stripped 4 bases from V and 4 bases from J, with 14 bases between. Germline V gene lookup returns CDR1 LGHNA and CDR2 YNFKEQ. This CDR3 contains 14 residues. Here the CDR3 DNA reads TGTGCCAGCAGCCCTTCGGACAGACCTTACGAGCAGTACTTC. Amino acid sequence: CASSPSDRPYEQYF.

Concerning this clonotype: This could be a read error, since a much larger clone is one nucleotide away. The V and J genes are TRBV19 and TRBJ1-5; D is possibly TRBD1 (5 bases). Trimming pared 1 base from V and 0 bases from J, leaving 25 bases between. CDR1 is LNHDA and CDR2 is SQIVND in the germline V gene (reference sequence). The CDR3 loop spans 21 amino acids. In DNA, the CDR3 is TGTGCCAGTAGTATAGGGGACGGGGTCGGGGGATTATATATTAGCAATCAGCCCCAGCATTTT. As protein: CASSIGDGVGGLYISNQPQHF.

The gene calls are TRBV7-2 and TRBJ2-7, with unresolved D. There are 13 residues in the CDR3. CDR1 and CDR2 (germline): SGHTA, FQGNSA. V lost 2 bases, J lost 0 bases, and 5 bases lay in between. In DNA form, the CDR3 reads TGTGCCAGCAGCTTACCAGCCTCCTACGAGCAGTACTTC. The encoded protein is CASSLPASYEQYF.

This clonotype is a singleton in its sample. The chain uses TRBV2 and TRBJ2-7, with a weak D call TRBD1 (6 bases). The V and J ends lost 7 bases and 4 bases respectively, with 20 bases between them. This CDR3 region has 15 residues. Germline V gene lookup returns CDR1 SNHLY and CDR2 FYNNEI. The CDR3 protein is CASTGGDRPMYEQYF. Written as DNA, the CDR3 is TGTGCCAGCACTGGGGGCGACCGACCGATGTACGAGCAGTACTTC.

The V and J genes are TRBV29-1 and TRBJ2-1; 9 positions agree with TRBD1. The CDR3 totals 15 residues. Trimming removed 2 bases from V and 3 bases from J; junction bases left unmatched: 5. Germline CDR1 SQVTM, CDR2 ANQGSEA. The CDR3 region has the DNA TGCAGCGTTGAAATCAAGGGACAGGGCTACAATGAGCAGTTCTTC. Translated: CSVEIKGQGYNEQFF.

The chain has TRBV24-1 and TRBJ1-4; D may be TRBD1 (6 bases). CDR3 length equals 14 residues. Trimming left V 5 bases short and J 5 bases short, with 11 bases between. The V gene's germline CDR1 is KGHDR and CDR2 SFDVKD. The CDR3 protein is CATSGGGRNEKLFF. The CDR3 nucleotides read TGTGCCACCAGTGGCGGGGGCCGAAATGAAAAACTGTTTTTT.

J is TRBJ2-7 and V is TRBV29-1; D might be TRBD1 (6 bases). The V gene's germline CDR1 is SQVTM and CDR2 ANQGSEA. This CDR3 has 11 residues. V lost 5 bases and J 4 bases, leaving 9 bases between the germline ends. The CDR3 sequence: CSVFQGYEQYF. The CDR3 DNA sequence: TGCAGCGTTTTTCAGGGGTACGAGCAGTACTTC.

The chain employs TRBV29-1 and TRBJ1-1; D call uncertain. The V gene lost 5 bases and the J gene lost 1 base, with 5 bases spanning the gap. The germline V gene encodes CDR1 SQVTM and CDR2 ANQGSEA. The CDR3 loop spans 11 amino acids. The chain's CDR3 is CSVWKNTEAFF. CDR3 coding DNA: TGCAGCGTTTGGAAGAACACTGAAGCTTTCTTT.

This sequence joins TRBV20-1 and TRBJ2-3; a possible D gene is TRBD1 (6 bases). The V and J ends lost 0 bases and 4 bases respectively, with 11 bases between them. The CDR3 contains 14 residues. The germline gives CDR1 DFQATT, CDR2 SNEGSKA (reference sequence). The CDR3 protein is CSARDRAGADTQYF. The CDR3 DNA reads TGCAGTGCTAGAGATCGCGCAGGGGCAGATACGCAGTATTTT.

The chain carries TRBV2 and TRBJ2-7; D gene unclear. The DNA matches TRBJ2-1 better at its end, which makes the J call doubtful. This CDR3 comprises 15 residues. Germline V CDR1 and CDR2: SNHLY, FYNNEI. The CDR3 sequence is CASSDEVATYNEQFF. CDR3 bases: TGTGCCAGCAGTGACGAAGTCGCCACCTACAATGAGCAGTTCTTC.

The CDR3 DNA reads TGTGCCACCAGCAGAGATCCCCTAGGGCGGGGGTTATCCTACAATGAGCAGTTCTTC. Encoded protein: CATSRDPLGRGLSYNEQFF. The rearrangement links TRBV15 to TRBJ2-1; 7 bases fit TRBD2. Trimming removed 0 bases from V and 1 base from J; junction bases left unmatched: 12. The germline V gene encodes CDR1 LNHNV and CDR2 YYDKDF (reference sequence). There are 19 residues in the CDR3.

This CDR3 reads CSAAGDTEAFF. DNA of the CDR3: TGCAGTGCTGCGGGGGATACTGAAGCTTTCTTT. This chain uses TRBV20-1 with TRBJ1-1, with a tentative D call TRBD1 (5 bases). V dropped 5 bases and J dropped 5 bases, with 9 bases sitting between them. Germline V gives CDR1 DFQATT, CDR2 SNEGSKA (reference sequence). The CDR3 spans 11 residues.

The chain recombines TRBV10-3 with TRBJ1-1; 12 bases align to TRBD1. The CDR3 totals 15 residues. V was pared by 7 bases and J by 1 base, with 4 bases of the junction left unmatched. Germline V CDR1 and CDR2: ENHRY, SYGVKD. This CDR3 reads CAIKGQGASNTEAFF. As DNA, the CDR3 is TGTGCCATCAAGGGACAGGGGGCGTCGAACACTGAAGCTTTCTTT.

The chain links TRBV19 to TRBJ2-1, with TRBD1 as a possible D gene (5 bases). The V end lost 6 bases, the J end lost 7 bases, and 16 bases lay between the germline ends. The V gene's germline CDR1 is LNHDA and CDR2 SQIVND (reference sequence). The CDR3 is made up of 14 amino acids. The chain's CDR3 is CASSTRGARNEQFF. DNA for the CDR3: TGTGCCAGTAGCACTCGTGGGGCAAGGAATGAGCAGTTCTTC.

The chain couples TRBV25-1 to TRBJ2-3; TRBD1 matches 8 bases. Germline V gene sequence: CDR1 MGHDK, CDR2 SYGVNS. V was clipped by 6 bases and J by 2 bases; unmatched bases: 10. The CDR3 sequence is 16 residues long. The DNA for the CDR3 is TGTGCCAGCAGACCGGTTCACAGGGGGGACACAGATACGCAGTATTTT. The encoded protein is CASRPVHRGDTDTQYF.

In this sample, this clonotype turned up a few times. J is TRBJ2-3 and V is TRBV7-9, with TRBD1 matching over 9 bases. Germline lookup yields CDR1 SEHNR and CDR2 FQNEAQ (reference sequence). The ends lost 4 bases at V and 6 bases at J; junction bases unmatched: 11. This CDR3 is 16 amino acids long. CDR3 DNA sequence: TGTGCCAGCAGCTCCCAGTGGACAGGGGAGGTTGATACGCAGTATTTT. It translates to CASSSQWTGEVDTQYF.

The J gene is TRBJ1-1, the V gene TRBV7-9, with 7 bases matching TRBD1. The CDR3 is made up of 15 amino acids. V lost 0 bases and J lost 4; bases outside the gene matches: 5. CDR1 is SEHNR, CDR2 FQNEAQ, per germline (reference sequence). CDR3 nucleotide sequence: TGTGCCAGCAGCTTAGCCGGCAGGGGGAGCACTGAAGCTTTCTTT. Translating it yields CASSLAGRGSTEAFF.